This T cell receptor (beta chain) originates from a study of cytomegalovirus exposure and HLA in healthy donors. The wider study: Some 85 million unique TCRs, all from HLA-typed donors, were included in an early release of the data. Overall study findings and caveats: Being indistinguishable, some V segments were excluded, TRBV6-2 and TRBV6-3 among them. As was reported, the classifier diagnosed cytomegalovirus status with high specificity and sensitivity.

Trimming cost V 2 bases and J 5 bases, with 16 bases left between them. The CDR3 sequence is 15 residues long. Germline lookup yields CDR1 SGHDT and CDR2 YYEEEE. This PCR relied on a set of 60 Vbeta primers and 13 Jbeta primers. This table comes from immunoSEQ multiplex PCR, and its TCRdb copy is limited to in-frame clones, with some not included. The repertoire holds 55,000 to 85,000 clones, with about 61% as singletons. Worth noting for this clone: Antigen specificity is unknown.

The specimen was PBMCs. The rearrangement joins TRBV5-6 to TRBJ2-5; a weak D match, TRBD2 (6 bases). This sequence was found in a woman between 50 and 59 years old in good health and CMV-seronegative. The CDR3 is CASSFRTGGAETQYF. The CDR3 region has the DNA TGTGCCAGCAGCTTTCGGACTGGAGGGGCGGAGACCCAGTACTTC.